This T cell receptor (beta chain) was captured in a study of shared clonotypes between healthy human individuals. Study outcomes and limitations: Large sequencing depth failed to make sorted-subset sequencing complete, rarefaction showed.

Notes on this clone: The antigen remains undetermined.

CD45RO-negative, CCR7-selected cells formed the naive CD8 fraction, which excluded terminally differentiated effector memory CD45RA+ cells. The study enrolled healthy HIV-negative adults without recent acute infections or vaccinations as donors. V shed 4 bases, J shed 3 bases, and the junction held 4 bases outside the gene matches. Germline CDR1 SGHDN, CDR2 FVKESK. The CDR3 spans 15 residues. Sorted subsets were amplified in replicate PCRs using 150 to 250 ng DNA, about 30,000 T cell genomes. The assay was immunoSEQ multiplex PCR, and TCRdb's table has in-frame clones only and misses some. The sample contains about 2 million clones, just under 95% of which appear only once.

Sequencing used naive CD8+ T cells sorted from blood. V is TRBV14 and J is TRBJ2-7; 12 bases are a match to TRBD2. The sequence was obtained from a young man in good health. CDR3 DNA sequence: TGTGCCAGCAGCCTGACTAGCGGGAGTTACTACGAGCAGTACTTC. This sequence encodes CASSLTSGSYYEQYF.